These 5 T cell receptor beta chains came from one sample sequenced in a study of cytomegalovirus exposure and HLA in healthy donors. The PCR was carried out with 60 Vbeta primers and 13 Jbeta primers. Clones were sequenced by immunoSEQ multiplex PCR, and TCRdb holds only the in-frame ones, with some missing. This sample has over 100,000 clones, with under 10% found just once. Sequenced: PBMCs. These receptors were obtained from a woman in her thirties or forties in good health and CMV-seropositive.

V gene TRBV7-8 combines with J gene TRBJ1-1, with 7 bases that match TRBD1. CDR3 size: 14 residues. Unmatched junction bases numbered 5, after V lost 5 bases and J lost 2 bases. CDR1 SGHVS and CDR2 FQNEAQ come from the germline V gene. CDR3 coding DNA: TGTGCCAGCAGCAGGGCAGGGGGAAACACTGAAGCTTTCTTT. It yields the protein CASSRAGGNTEAFF.

V usage is TRBV10-3 and J usage is TRBJ1-4; 9 bases are a match to TRBD1. Germline V CDR1 and CDR2: ENHRY, SYGVKD. The CDR3 sequence is 14 residues long. V trimming: 4 bases; J trimming: 8 bases; junction bases outside the gene matches: 5. CDR3 nucleotides: TGTGCCATCAGTGCGGGACAGGGCGGGGAAAAACTGTTTTTT. Its translation: CAISAGQGGEKLFF.

In its sample, this clone was seen a few times. The chain recombines TRBV7-2 with TRBJ1-1, with D possibly TRBD1 on 6 matching bases. This CDR3 is built from 15 residues. Trimming shortened V by 6 bases and J by 4 bases, and 18 bases separated the two germline ends. Germline V gene data show CDR1 as SGHTA and CDR2 as FQGNSA. CDR3 in DNA: TGTGCCAGCAGACCTACAGGGTTCCTGCGCACTGAAGCTTTCTTT. Translating gives CASRPTGFLRTEAFF. The full variable domain, rest sourced from reference TRBV7-2 and TRBJ1-1, is GAGVSQSPSNKVTEKGKDVELRCDPISGHTALYWYRQSLGQGLEFLIYFQGNSAPDKSGLPSDRFSAERTGGSVSTLTIQRTQQEDSAVYLCASRPTGFLRTEAFFGQGTRLTVV.

This clone has only a few counts. The V call is TRBV7-8, the J call TRBJ2-4; 10 bases are shared with TRBD2. The ends lost 1 base at V and 1 base at J; junction bases unmatched: 4. The CDR3 is made up of 17 amino acids. CDR1 and CDR2 from the germline V gene are SGHVS and FQNEAQ. CDR3 DNA: TGTGCCAGCAGCTTAGGGGTTAGCGGGGGGGCCAAAAACATTCAGTACTTC. It codes for CASSLGVSGGAKNIQYF. Using reference TRBV7-8 and TRBJ2-4 for the parts outside the CDR3, the full variable domain is GAGVSQSPRYKVAKRGQDVALRCDPISGHVSLFWYQQALGQGPEFLTYFQNEAQLDKSGLPSDRFFAERPEGSVSTLKIQRTQQEDSAVYLCASSLGVSGGAKNIQYFGAGTRLSVL.

The chain links TRBV5-4 to TRBJ2-5, with 7 bases lining up with TRBD1. V trimming: 9 bases; J trimming: 0 bases; junction bases outside the gene matches: 8. In germline, CDR1 is SGHNT, CDR2 YYREEE (reference sequence). The CDR3 runs to 14 residues. CDR3 nucleotides: TGTGCCATAAACAGGGGTGGGAACCAAGAGACCCAGTACTTC. Residues: CAINRGGNQETQYF.